The 22 T cell receptor beta chains in this list originate from one sample, sequenced in a study of beta chain features in type 1 diabetes. Every bit of the isolated RNA underwent reverse transcription, so sequencing read expressed TCRB transcripts. The data were produced by immunoSEQ multiplex PCR, yet TCRdb's version contains in-frame clones alone and is incomplete. The sample includes more than 150,000 clones, about 10% of them seen just once. The antigens for these receptors are not known. Study-level findings and limits: Among all four CD4+ subsets, Type 1 diabetes patients had TCRB CDR3s that were moderately but significantly shorter.

Sequencing was carried out using central memory CD4+ T cells from blood. These receptor sequences come from a woman in her thirties with type 1 diabetes.

The chain links TRBV28 to TRBJ2-5; TRBD1 agrees at 7 bases. CDR3 size: 14 residues. Germline V gene data show CDR1 as MDHEN and CDR2 as SYDVKM. After removal of 5 bases from V and 7 bases from J, the junction contained 10 bases not matched to a gene. CDR3 bases: TGTGCCAGCAGTCCACAAACAGGGGTTGCGACCCAGTACTTC. Translated: CASSPQTGVATQYF.

The V gene is TRBV11-2, the J gene TRBJ2-4; D is possibly TRBD1 (6 bases). CDR1 is SGHAT and CDR2 is FQNNGV in the germline V gene. Trimming removed 2 bases at V and 9 bases at J, with 14 bases between. The CDR3 is 14 amino acids. The DNA for the CDR3 is TGTGCCAGCAGCTTAAGGGACAAGGGGCCCATTCAGTACTTC. It encodes CASSLRDKGPIQYF. Variable domain in full (rest from reference TRBV11-2 and TRBJ2-4): EAGVAQSPRYKIIEKRQSVAFWCNPISGHATLYWYQQILGQGPKLLIQFQNNGVVDDSQLPKDRFSAERLKGVDSTLKIQPAKLEDSAVYLCASSLRDKGPIQYFGAGTRLSVL.

This chain links TRBV10-1 with TRBJ2-5; 7 positions agree with TRBD1. The CDR3 is made up of 14 amino acids. V was clipped by 6 bases and J by 2 bases; unmatched bases: 6. Germline CDR1 is WNHNN and CDR2 is SYGVQD (reference sequence). Here the CDR3 DNA reads TGCGCCAGCAGCACCGGGACAGAGCAAGAGACCCAGTACTTC. This encodes CASSTGTEQETQYF.

This clone was observed a handful of times. The rearrangement uses TRBV28 and TRBJ2-7; 7 bases fit TRBD1. Trimming cost V 2 bases and J 2 bases; bases outside gene matches: 3. Germline values: CDR1 MDHEN, CDR2 SYDVKM. The CDR3 runs to 14 residues. The CDR3 sequence is CASSLGQAAYEQYF. As DNA, the CDR3 is TGTGCCAGCAGTTTAGGACAGGCGGCCTACGAGCAGTACTTC. The full variable domain, completed using reference TRBV28 and TRBJ2-7, is DVKVTQSSRYLVKRTGEKVFLECVQDMDHENMFWYRQDPGLGLRLIYFSYDVKMKEKGDIPEGYSVSREKKERFSLILESASTNQTSMYLCASSLGQAAYEQYFGPGTRLTVT.

In this sample, this clone turned up a few times. J is TRBJ2-7 and V is TRBV19; D gene unclear. CDR3 size: 14 residues. Trimming cost V 3 bases and J 0 bases, with 9 bases left between them. Germline loops: CDR1 LNHDA, CDR2 SQIVND (reference sequence). CDR3 loop: CASSISSVSYEQYF. Here the CDR3 DNA reads TGTGCCAGTAGTATTTCGTCGGTCTCCTACGAGCAGTACTTC.

In its sample, this clone was seen a few times. J is TRBJ1-5 and V is TRBV19, with 10 bases that match TRBD1. With V trimmed by 5 bases and J by 6 bases, 10 bases remained unmatched. Germline V gene data show CDR1 as LNHDA and CDR2 as SQIVND (reference sequence). The CDR3 is 16 residues long. The CDR3 spells CASSPDPGQGVQPQHF. As DNA, the CDR3 is TGTGCCAGTAGTCCAGACCCTGGACAGGGGGTTCAGCCCCAGCATTTT.

The rearrangement uses TRBV30 and TRBJ2-7; the match to TRBD1 covers 9 bases. This CDR3 is built from 15 residues. With 3 bases clipped from V and 4 bases from J, the junction kept 10 bases outside the gene matches. Germline V gene lookup returns CDR1 GTSNPN and CDR2 SVGIG (reference sequence). In DNA form, the CDR3 reads TGTGCCTGGAGGGGGTTTGGACAGGGGCCTTACGAGCAGTACTTC. Its translation: CAWRGFGQGPYEQYF.

This clone was observed a few times. The chain recombines TRBV27 with TRBJ2-3; a possible D gene is TRBD2 (5 bases). This CDR3 comprises 12 residues. The germline CDR1 and CDR2 sequences are MNHEY and SMNVEV (reference sequence). V was trimmed by 8 bases and J by 2 bases, leaving 8 bases between them. CDR3 sequence reads: CASAGLTDTQYF. The DNA for the CDR3 is TGTGCCAGCGCGGGTCTCACAGATACGCAGTATTTT.

This clone has a handful of counts. Here the CDR3 reads CASTRGLGETQYF. In DNA form, the CDR3 reads TGCGCCAGCACGCGGGGACTAGGAGAGACCCAGTACTTC. The rearrangement joins TRBV5-1 to TRBJ2-5; 8 bases map to TRBD2. V shed 6 bases and J 4 bases; nucleotides not matched to a gene: 5. Germline assignment: CDR1 SGHRS and CDR2 YFSETQ. The CDR3 sequence is 13 residues long.

V is TRBV21-1 and J is TRBJ2-1; the table names TRBD2, a call not compared with the DNA. TRBV21-1 is recorded as a pseudogene. This CDR3 is 16 amino acids long. The CDR3 DNA sequence: TGTGCCACCTTGAGGGGGACTAGCAGGTTTGGCAATGAGCAGTTCTTC. Protein product: CATLRGTSRFGNEQFF.

In its sample, this clone was seen a few times. The rearrangement links TRBV19 to TRBJ1-5, with 7 bases fitting TRBD1. J gave up 12 bases and V 5 bases, and 7 bases lay outside the gene matches. From germline, CDR1 is LNHDA and CDR2 SQIVND (reference sequence). CDR3 length: 12 amino acids. The CDR3 sequence is CASSARDSGQHF. Here the CDR3 DNA reads TGTGCCAGTAGTGCGCGGGACAGTGGCCAGCATTTT.

The chain carries TRBV29-1 and TRBJ2-1; 10 bases are shared with TRBD2. This CDR3 is built from 15 residues. Germline trimming cut 6 bases from V and 9 bases from J; bases unmatched to any gene: 14. Germline CDR1 reads SQVTM; CDR2 reads ANQGSEA. The CDR3 DNA is TGCAGCGTCCGCCTTACTAGCGGGGTGGATAGTGAGCAGTTCTTC. As protein: CSVRLTSGVDSEQFF.

This clone was counted between two and nine times. The V and J genes are TRBV11-2 and TRBJ1-2; possible D gene TRBD1, 5 bases. The CDR3 consists of 14 residues. The ends were cut back, 5 bases at V and 4 bases at J, with 14 bases in the middle. Germline V CDR1 and CDR2: SGHAT, FQNNGV. CDR3 protein: CASSPAQGTYGYTF. The CDR3 DNA is TGTGCCAGCAGCCCAGCGCAGGGAACCTATGGCTACACCTTC.

This chain uses TRBV7-2 with TRBJ2-5; TRBD1 might be the D (5 bases). The V and J ends lost 1 base and 9 bases respectively, with 12 bases between them. Germline-derived CDR1 and CDR2 are SGHTA and FQGNSA. The length of the CDR3 is 13 residues. The CDR3 nucleotides read TGTGCCAGCAGCTTAGAAGAAGGGGCCGCCCAGTACTTC. It specifies CASSLEEGAAQYF.

This rearrangement joins TRBV25-1 to TRBJ1-1; possible D gene TRBD1, 5 bases. V was clipped by 6 bases and J by 7 bases, with 15 bases between them. Looked up from germline, CDR1 is MGHDK and CDR2 is SYGVNS. The CDR3 contains 13 residues. CDR3 nucleotide sequence: TGTGCCAGCAGCCTCACTGGACAAAATGAAGCTTTCTTT. This gives the protein CASSLTGQNEAFF.

The chain recombines TRBV6-1 with TRBJ2-3; possible D gene TRBD1, 5 bases. V gave up 5 bases and J gave up 5 bases, with 8 bases separating them. Germline loops: CDR1 MNHNS, CDR2 SASEGT. There are 12 residues in the CDR3. This chain's CDR3 is CASSIGEDTQYF. CDR3 sequence (DNA): TGTGCCAGCAGTATAGGGGAAGATACGCAGTATTTT.

This clone was counted once. J is TRBJ2-7 and V is TRBV5-5; the match to TRBD1 covers 9 bases. CDR3 length equals 14 residues. Germline V gene lookup returns CDR1 SGHKS and CDR2 YYEKEE (reference sequence). V trimming: 2 bases; J trimming: 4 bases; junction bases outside the gene matches: 4. The DNA of the CDR3 is TGTGCCAGCAGCTTAATGACAGGGGGATACGAGCAGTACTTC. Translating gives CASSLMTGGYEQYF.

The genes are TRBV9 and TRBJ2-2; 9 bases map to TRBD1. The V segment lost 6 bases and the J segment 1 base; nucleotides outside the gene matches: 7. Germline V lookup: CDR1 SGDLS, CDR2 YYNGEE. The CDR3 is 16 amino acids. The CDR3 loop reads CASKTGGSLNTGELFF. In nucleotides, the CDR3 is TGTGCCAGCAAGACAGGGGGATCCCTGAACACCGGGGAGCTGTTTTTT.

The rearrangement links TRBV27 to TRBJ1-2; D might be TRBD1 (5 bases). Germline V lookup: CDR1 MNHEY, CDR2 SMNVEV (reference sequence). The CDR3 extends over 11 amino acids. Trimming cost V 6 bases and J 8 bases, with 10 bases left between them. The CDR3 DNA is TGTGCCAGCAGAGGCAGGGTCGGCTACACCTTC. This translates into CASRGRVGYTF.

In its sample, this clone was seen a few times. This sequence joins TRBV19 and TRBJ2-7, with TRBD1 identical over 8 bases. The CDR3 has 15 amino acids. Germline assignment: CDR1 LNHDA and CDR2 SQIVND (reference sequence). J gave up 2 bases and V 3 bases, and 6 bases lay outside the gene matches. The CDR3 nucleotides read TGTGCCAGTAGTATCGACAGGGGCCGTACCTACGAGCAGTACTTC. Translating gives CASSIDRGRTYEQYF. The full variable domain, completed using reference TRBV19 and TRBJ2-7, is DGGITQSPKYLFRKEGQNVTLSCEQNLNHDAMYWYRQDPGQGLRLIYYSQIVNDFQKGDIAEGYSVSREKKESFPLTVTSAQKNPTAFYLCASSIDRGRTYEQYFGPGTRLTVT.

The chain couples TRBV5-4 to TRBJ2-2, with 7 positions matching TRBD2. Germline V lookup: CDR1 SGHNT, CDR2 YYREEE (reference sequence). The V segment lost 4 bases and the J segment 7 bases; nucleotides outside the gene matches: 13. The CDR3 contains 16 residues. For the CDR3, the DNA is TGTGCCAGCAGCCAGACCTTCGGCGGGAGTGGCGGGGAGCTGTTTTTT. Encoded protein: CASSQTFGGSGGELFF. Combining the CDR3 with reference TRBV5-4 and TRBJ2-2 gives the whole variable domain ETGVTQSPTHLIKTRGQQVTLRCSSQSGHNTVSWYQQALGQGPQFIFQYYREEENGRGNFPPRFSGLQFPNYSSELNVNALELDDSALYLCASSQTFGGSGGELFFGEGSRLTVL.

This clone was seen more than once but under ten times. The J gene is TRBJ2-3, the V gene TRBV9, with D possibly matching TRBD2 (5 bases). CDR1 is SGDLS and CDR2 is YYNGEE in the germline V gene. This CDR3 has 15 amino acids. The V end was cut by 0 bases, the J end by 2 bases, with 10 bases between. The CDR3 nucleotides read TGTGCCAGCAGCGTAGCGGGATTCTACACAGATACGCAGTATTTT. Translation: CASSVAGFYTDTQYF.